This T cell receptor (beta chain) was retrieved from a study of Graves' ophthalmopathy and Graves' hyperthyroidism. Turning to the study itself: Stable hyperthyroid donors showed no ophthalmopathy during 18 months follow-up.

Scientists amplified the TCR beta CDR3 regions from RNA transcripts. After a first-round RT-PCR with HTBI primers, a second-round multiplex PCR was run. TCRdb fed the multiplex PCR reads into MiXCR, producing one record per CDR3 protein. The sample records over a million distinct CDR3 sequences, 35% to 40% being singletons. V was clipped by 3 bases and J by 4 bases, with 16 bases between them. CDR3 size: 15 residues. CDR1 and CDR2 (germline): SNHLY, FYNNEI. In this sample, this clonotype turned up many times. Each diagnosis was determined on the basis of clinical symptoms, serum thyroxine, TRAb, thyroid ultrasound and orbital computed tomography.

The chain joins TRBV2 to TRBJ2-7; D ambiguous. This receptor was taken from an adult man with Graves' hyperthyroidism. Input material: peripheral blood or thyroid tissue (not recorded which). The CDR3 bases are TGTGCCAGCAGTGAGACTCAACCCTTAAGTTACGAGCAGTACTTC. It encodes CASSETQPLSYEQYF.